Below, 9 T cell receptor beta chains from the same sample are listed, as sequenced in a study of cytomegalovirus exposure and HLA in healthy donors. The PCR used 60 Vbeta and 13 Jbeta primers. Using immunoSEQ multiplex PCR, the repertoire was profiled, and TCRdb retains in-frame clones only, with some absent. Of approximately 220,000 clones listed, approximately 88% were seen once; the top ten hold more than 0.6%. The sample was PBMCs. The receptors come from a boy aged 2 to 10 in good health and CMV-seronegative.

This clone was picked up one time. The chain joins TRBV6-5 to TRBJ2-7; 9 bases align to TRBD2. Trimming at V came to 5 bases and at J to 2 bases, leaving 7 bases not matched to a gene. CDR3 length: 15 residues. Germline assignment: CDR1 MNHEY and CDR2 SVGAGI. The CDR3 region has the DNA TGTGCCAGCAGTGACTGGACTAGCGCGACCTACGAGCAGTACTTC. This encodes CASSDWTSATYEQYF.

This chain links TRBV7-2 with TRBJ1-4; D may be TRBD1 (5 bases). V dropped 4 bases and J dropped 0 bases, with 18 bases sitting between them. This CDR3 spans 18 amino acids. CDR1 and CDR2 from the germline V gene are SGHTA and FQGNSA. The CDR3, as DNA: TGTGCCAGCAGCTGGGGGGGTATGGACACTGCAACTAATGAAAAACTGTTTTTT. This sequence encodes CASSWGGMDTATNEKLFF.

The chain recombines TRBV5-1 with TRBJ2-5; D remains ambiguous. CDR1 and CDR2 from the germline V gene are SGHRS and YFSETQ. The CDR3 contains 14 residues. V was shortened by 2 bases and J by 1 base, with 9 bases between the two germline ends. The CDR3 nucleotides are TGCGCCAGCAGCTTAGACTCAATCCAAGAGACCCAGTACTTC. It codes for CASSLDSIQETQYF.

CDR3: CASSGLEVSYEQYF. The CDR3 bases are TGTGCCAGCAGTGGGTTAGAGGTTTCCTACGAGCAGTACTTC. The V and J genes are TRBV25-1 and TRBJ2-7; no definite D call. Germline CDR1 reads MGHDK; CDR2 reads SYGVNS. This CDR3 is built from 14 residues. V was cut by 4 bases and J by 1 base, with 11 bases left in between.

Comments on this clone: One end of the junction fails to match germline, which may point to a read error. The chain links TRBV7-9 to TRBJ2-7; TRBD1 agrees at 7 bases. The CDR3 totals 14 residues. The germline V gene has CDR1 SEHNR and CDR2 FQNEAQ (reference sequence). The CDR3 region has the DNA TGTTCCAGCAGCCTACCGGGACAGAGCTACGAGCAGTACTTC. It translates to CSSSLPGQSYEQYF.

The DNA for the CDR3 is TGTGCCAGCAGCTTTAACCTCGGGACAGATGAAGCTTTCTTT. This codes for CASSFNLGTDEAFF. The chain combines TRBV5-6 with TRBJ1-1; 7 nucleotides match TRBD1. Unmatched junction bases numbered 8, after V lost 2 bases and J lost 7 bases. CDR3 size: 14 residues. In germline, CDR1 is SGHDT, CDR2 YYEEEE.

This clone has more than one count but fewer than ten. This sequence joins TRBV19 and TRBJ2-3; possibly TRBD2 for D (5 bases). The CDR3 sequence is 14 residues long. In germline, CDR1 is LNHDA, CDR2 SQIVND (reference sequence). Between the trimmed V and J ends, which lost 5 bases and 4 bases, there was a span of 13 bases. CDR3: CASSLPSLADTQYF. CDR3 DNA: TGTGCCAGTAGTCTTCCTAGCCTCGCAGATACGCAGTATTTT.

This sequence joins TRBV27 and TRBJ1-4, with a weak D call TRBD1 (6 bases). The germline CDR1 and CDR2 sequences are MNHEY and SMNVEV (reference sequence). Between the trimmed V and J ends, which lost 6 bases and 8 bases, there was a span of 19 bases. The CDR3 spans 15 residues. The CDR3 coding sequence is TGTGCCAGCAGCCCGGGGGGCGGGGAGGAAGAAAAACTGTTTTTT. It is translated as CASSPGGGEEEKLFF.

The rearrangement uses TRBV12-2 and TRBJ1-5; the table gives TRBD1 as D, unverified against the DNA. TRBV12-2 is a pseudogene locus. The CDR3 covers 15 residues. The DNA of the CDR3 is TGTGCAAGTCGCAGAGGACAGGGGCTAAATCAGCCCCAGCATTTT. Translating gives CASRRGQGLNQPQHF.